The rows below give T cell receptor beta chains drawn from one sample of a study of regulatory T cells in long-lasting Graves disease. One entry per CDR3 protein results from TCRdb running MiXCR on the multiplex PCR reads. The data show fewer than 350,000 distinct CDR3 sequences, 18% seen once. This material consisted of peripheral blood mononuclear cells (PBMCs), taken at new diagnosis, from a patient treated with antithyroid drugs. Source of these receptors: a female donor with Graves disease. Both conserved end residues are part of each CDR3. Each record gives: clone size, J gene, D gene, V gene, CDR3 DNA, CDR3 protein. A D gene is named only where the DNA matches it firmly. The size of a clone is reported for some rows only, either as once, few or many, or as a class for expanded clones.

many | TRBJ2-3 | NA | TRBV28 | TGTGCCAGCACCTCGGACGGCACAGATACGCAGTATTTT | CASTSDGTDTQYF
NA | TRBJ1-1 | NA | TRBV10-3 | TGTGCCATCAGTGAGTTCCGAGCCCCTTTTGAAGCTTTCTTT | CAISEFRAPFEAFF
NA | TRBJ1-5 | NA | TRBV30 | TGTGCCTGGAGTGGGAAAATAGGACAGCGAAACAATCAGCCCCAGCATTTT | CAWSGKIGQRNNQPQHF
many | TRBJ2-7 | NA | TRBV5-5 | TGTGCCAGCAGCTTGGCGGGTAGCGAGGCCTACGAGCAGTACTTC | CASSLAGSEAYEQYF
few | TRBJ1-4 | TRBD1 | TRBV28 | TGTGCCAGCAGCCGACGGACAGGGTTCGGTGAAAAACTGTTTTTT | CASSRRTGFGEKLFF
many | TRBJ2-7 | TRBD1 | TRBV29-1 | TGCAGCCCCCATGGGACAGGGAATTCCTTCGAGCAGTACTTC | CSPHGTGNSFEQYF
many | TRBJ2-3 | NA | TRBV3-1 | TGTGCCAGCAGCCAAGATCCAAGAGATACGCAGTATTTT | CASSQDPRDTQYF
NA | TRBJ1-5 | NA | TRBV6-5 | TGTGCCAGCAGTTACGAGGGAAATCAGCCCCAGCATTTT | CASSYEGNQPQHF
many | TRBJ1-1 | NA | TRBV9 | TGTGCCAGCAGCGGGGACATGGGGGGTGAGGCTTTCTTT | CASSGDMGGEAFF
many | TRBJ1-5 | TRBD1 | TRBV12-5 | TGTGCTAGTGGTACAGGGGGCGCGGATCAGCCCCAGCATTTT | CASGTGGADQPQHF
many | TRBJ1-3 | TRBD1 | TRBV11-2 | TGTGCCAGCAGCCGAGCCCAGGGGGAAGGAAACACCATATATTTT | CASSRAQGEGNTIYF
many | TRBJ2-7 | NA | TRBV12-3/TRBV12-4 | TGTGCCAGCAGTTTTCCCGGTTCAGTCGAGCAGTACTTC | CASSFPGSVEQYF
many | TRBJ1-1 | NA | TRBV2 | TGTGCCAGCAGCCGTACACAGGTTGAAGCTTTCTTT | CASSRTQVEAFF
few | TRBJ2-3 | TRBD2 | TRBV12-3/TRBV12-4 | TGTGCCAGCAGTTTAGCGTTAATCGGACTAGCAGGAGATACGCAGTATTTT | CASSLALIGLAGDTQYF
NA | TRBJ2-1 | NA | TRBV10-1 | TGTGCCAGCAGTTACTTGGGGGGCTCCTACAATGAGCAGTTCTTC | CASSYLGGSYNEQFF
many | TRBJ2-3 | NA | TRBV30 | TGTGCCTGGGTAGTGGCAGATACGCAGTATTTT | CAWVVADTQYF
many | TRBJ2-7 | NA | TRBV5-5 | TGTGCCAGCAGCTTGGGGGCCAGGGCGGTCTCCTACGAGCAGTACTTC | CASSLGARAVSYEQYF
many | TRBJ2-3 | NA | TRBV30 | TGTGCCTGGAGTCTTCCCCCTCCACGGGATACGCAGTATTTT | CAWSLPPPRDTQYF
many | TRBJ2-3 | TRBD2 | TRBV5-1 | TGCGCCAGCAGCTTCGGACTAGCCCGCACAGATACGCAGTATTTT | CASSFGLARTDTQYF
NA | TRBJ2-7 | TRBD1 | TRBV10-2 | TGCGCCAGCAGTGAGTCTTTAGGGACAGGGGGCGCTTACGAGCAGTACTTC | CASSESLGTGGAYEQYF
NA | TRBJ2-5 | TRBD2 | TRBV6-2/TRBV6-3 | TGTGCCAGCAGTTTTGGGACTAGCGGGAGTGAGACCCAGTACTTC | CASSFGTSGSETQYF